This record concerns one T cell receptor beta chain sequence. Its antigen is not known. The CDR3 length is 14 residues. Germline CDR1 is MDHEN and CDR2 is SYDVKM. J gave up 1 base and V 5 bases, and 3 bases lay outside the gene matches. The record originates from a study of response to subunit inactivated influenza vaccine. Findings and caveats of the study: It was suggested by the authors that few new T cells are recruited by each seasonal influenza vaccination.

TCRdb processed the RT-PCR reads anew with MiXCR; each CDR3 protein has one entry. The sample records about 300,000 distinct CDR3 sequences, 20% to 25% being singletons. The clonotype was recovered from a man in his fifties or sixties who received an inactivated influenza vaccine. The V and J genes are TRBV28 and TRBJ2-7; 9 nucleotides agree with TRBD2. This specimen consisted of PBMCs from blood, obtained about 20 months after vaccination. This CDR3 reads CASSASGVSYEQYF. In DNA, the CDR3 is TGTGCCAGCAGTGCTAGCGGGGTGTCCTACGAGCAGTACTTC.